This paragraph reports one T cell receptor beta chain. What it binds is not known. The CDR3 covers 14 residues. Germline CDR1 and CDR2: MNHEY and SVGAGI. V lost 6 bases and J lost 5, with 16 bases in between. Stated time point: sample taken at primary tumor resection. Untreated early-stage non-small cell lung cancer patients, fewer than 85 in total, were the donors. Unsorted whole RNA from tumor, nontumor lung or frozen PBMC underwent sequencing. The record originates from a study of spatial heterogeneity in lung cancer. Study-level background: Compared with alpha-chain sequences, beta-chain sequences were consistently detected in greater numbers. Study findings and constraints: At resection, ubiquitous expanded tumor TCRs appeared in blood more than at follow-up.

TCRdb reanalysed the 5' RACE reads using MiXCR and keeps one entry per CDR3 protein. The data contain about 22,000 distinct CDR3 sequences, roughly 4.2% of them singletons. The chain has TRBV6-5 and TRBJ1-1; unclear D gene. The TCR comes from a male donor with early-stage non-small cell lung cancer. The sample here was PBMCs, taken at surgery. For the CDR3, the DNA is TGTGCCAGCAGAAGGGATCGCGTGTGGACTGAAGCTTTCTTT. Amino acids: CASRRDRVWTEAFF.